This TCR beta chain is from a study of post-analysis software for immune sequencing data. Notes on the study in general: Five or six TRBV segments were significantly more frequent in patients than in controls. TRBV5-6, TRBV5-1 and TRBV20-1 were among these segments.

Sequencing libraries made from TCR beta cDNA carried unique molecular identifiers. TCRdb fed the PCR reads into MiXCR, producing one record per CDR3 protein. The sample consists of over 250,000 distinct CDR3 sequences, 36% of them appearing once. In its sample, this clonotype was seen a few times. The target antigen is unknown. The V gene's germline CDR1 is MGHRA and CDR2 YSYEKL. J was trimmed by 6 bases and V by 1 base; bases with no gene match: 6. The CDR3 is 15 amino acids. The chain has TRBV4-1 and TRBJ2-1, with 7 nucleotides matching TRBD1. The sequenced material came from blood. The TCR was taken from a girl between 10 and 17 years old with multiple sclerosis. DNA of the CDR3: TGCGCCAGCAGCCAAGCTCAGGGGGATTTCAATGAGCAGTTCTTC. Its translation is CASSQAQGDFNEQFF.